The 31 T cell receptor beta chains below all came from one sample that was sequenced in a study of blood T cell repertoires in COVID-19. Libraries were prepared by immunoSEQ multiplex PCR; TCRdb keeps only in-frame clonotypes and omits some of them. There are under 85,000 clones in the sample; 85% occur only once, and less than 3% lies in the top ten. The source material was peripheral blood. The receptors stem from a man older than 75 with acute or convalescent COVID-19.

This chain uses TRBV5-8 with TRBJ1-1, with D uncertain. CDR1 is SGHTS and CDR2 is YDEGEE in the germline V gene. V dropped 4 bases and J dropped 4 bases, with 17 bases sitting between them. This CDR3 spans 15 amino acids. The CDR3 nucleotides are TGTGCCAGCAGCCTTAAACGTGGCCGGGGCACTGAAGCTTTCTTT. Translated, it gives CASSLKRGRGTEAFF.

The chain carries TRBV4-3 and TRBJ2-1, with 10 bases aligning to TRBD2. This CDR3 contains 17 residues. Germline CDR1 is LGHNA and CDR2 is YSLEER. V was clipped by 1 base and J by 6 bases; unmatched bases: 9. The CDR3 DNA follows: TGCGCCAGCAGCCAAGTTGGTAGCGGGAGGTTTATCAATGAGCAGTTCTTC. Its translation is CASSQVGSGRFINEQFF.

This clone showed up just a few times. The CDR3 nucleotides read TGTGCCAGCAGCTTAGCGCCAGATTATGGCTACACCTTC. Protein sequence: CASSLAPDYGYTF. V and J are TRBV7-2 and TRBJ1-2; D is uncertain. The germline gives CDR1 SGHTA, CDR2 FQGNSA. The CDR3 runs 13 residues. V was clipped by 0 bases and J by 5 bases, with 7 bases between them. The entire variable domain, with the rest obtained from reference TRBV7-2 and TRBJ1-2, is as follows: GAGVSQSPSNKVTEKGKDVELRCDPISGHTALYWYRQSLGQGLEFLIYFQGNSAPDKSGLPSDRFSAERTGGSVSTLTIQRTQQEDSAVYLCASSLAPDYGYTFGSGTRLTVV.

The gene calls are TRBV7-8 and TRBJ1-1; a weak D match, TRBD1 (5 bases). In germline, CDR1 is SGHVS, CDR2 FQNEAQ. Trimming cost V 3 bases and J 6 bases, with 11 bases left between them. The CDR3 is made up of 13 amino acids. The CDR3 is CASSFRVVAEAFF. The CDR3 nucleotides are TGTGCCAGCAGCTTCAGGGTTGTCGCTGAAGCTTTCTTT.

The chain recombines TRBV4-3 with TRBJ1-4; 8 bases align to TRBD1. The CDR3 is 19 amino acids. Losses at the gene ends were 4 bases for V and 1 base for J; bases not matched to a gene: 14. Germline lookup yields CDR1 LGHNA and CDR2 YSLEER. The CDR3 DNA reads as TGCGCCAGCAGCCCCCAGGGCGGCAGGGGGCAGGTAACTAATGAAAAACTGTTTTTT. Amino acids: CASSPQGGRGQVTNEKLFF.

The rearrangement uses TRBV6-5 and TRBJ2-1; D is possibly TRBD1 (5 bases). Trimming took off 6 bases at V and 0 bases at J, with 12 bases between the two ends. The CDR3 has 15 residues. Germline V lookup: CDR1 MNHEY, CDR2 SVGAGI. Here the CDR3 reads CASRAQGGSYNEQFF. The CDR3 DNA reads TGTGCCAGCAGGGCCCAGGGCGGCTCCTACAATGAGCAGTTCTTC.

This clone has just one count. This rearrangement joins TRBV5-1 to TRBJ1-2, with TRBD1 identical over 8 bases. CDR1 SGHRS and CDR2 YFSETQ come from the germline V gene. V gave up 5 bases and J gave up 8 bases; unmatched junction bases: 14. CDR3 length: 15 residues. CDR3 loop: CASRTEGQGGEGYTF. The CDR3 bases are TGCGCCAGCAGAACGGAAGGACAGGGCGGAGAGGGCTACACCTTC.

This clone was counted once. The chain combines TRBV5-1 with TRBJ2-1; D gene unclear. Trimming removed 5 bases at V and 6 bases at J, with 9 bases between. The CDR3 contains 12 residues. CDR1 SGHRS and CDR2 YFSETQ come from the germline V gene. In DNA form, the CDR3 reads TGCGCCAGCAGTACTACGTTCAATGAGCAGTTCTTC. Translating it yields CASSTTFNEQFF.

The CDR3 region has the DNA TGTGCCAGCAGTTACATTGCGGGAGGGCTAAACGAGCAGTACTTC. This sequence encodes CASSYIAGGLNEQYF. The V gene is TRBV6-2 or TRBV6-3, the J gene TRBJ2-7, with TRBD2 matching over 9 bases. This CDR3 has 15 residues. Germline V lookup: CDR1 MNHEY, CDR2 SVGEGT. V was clipped by 2 bases and J by 5 bases; unmatched bases: 7.

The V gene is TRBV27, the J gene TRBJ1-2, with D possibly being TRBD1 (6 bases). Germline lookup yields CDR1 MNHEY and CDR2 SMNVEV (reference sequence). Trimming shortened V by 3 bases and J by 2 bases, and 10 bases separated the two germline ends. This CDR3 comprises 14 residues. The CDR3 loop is CASSLGGRNYGYTF. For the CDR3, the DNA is TGTGCCAGCAGTTTGGGGGGGCGGAACTATGGCTACACCTTC.

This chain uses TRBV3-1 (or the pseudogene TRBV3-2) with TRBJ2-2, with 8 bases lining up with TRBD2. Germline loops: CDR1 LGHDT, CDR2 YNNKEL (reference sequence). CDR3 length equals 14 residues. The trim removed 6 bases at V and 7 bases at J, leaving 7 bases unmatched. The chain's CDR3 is CASRPSGSSGELFF. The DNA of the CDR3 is TGTGCCAGCAGACCAAGCGGGAGCAGCGGGGAGCTGTTTTTT.

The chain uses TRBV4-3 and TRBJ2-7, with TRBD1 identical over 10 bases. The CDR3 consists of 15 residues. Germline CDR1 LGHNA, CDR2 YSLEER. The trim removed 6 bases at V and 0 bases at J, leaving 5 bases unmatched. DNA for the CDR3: TGCGCCAGCAGGGTCCGGGACAGGGGCTCCTACGAGCAGTACTTC. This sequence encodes CASRVRDRGSYEQYF.

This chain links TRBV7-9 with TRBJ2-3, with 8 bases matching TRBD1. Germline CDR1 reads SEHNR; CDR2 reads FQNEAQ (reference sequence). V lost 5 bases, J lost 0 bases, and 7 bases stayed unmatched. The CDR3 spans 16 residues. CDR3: CASSPPRGLSTDTQYF. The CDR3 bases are TGTGCCAGCAGCCCGCCCAGGGGGCTTAGCACAGATACGCAGTATTTT.

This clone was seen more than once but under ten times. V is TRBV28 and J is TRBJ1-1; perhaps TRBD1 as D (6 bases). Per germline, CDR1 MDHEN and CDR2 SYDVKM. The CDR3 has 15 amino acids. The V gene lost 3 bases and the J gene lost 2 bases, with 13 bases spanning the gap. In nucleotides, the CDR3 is TGTGCCAGCAGTTTCCCAGGGGCGAGTAACACTGAAGCTTTCTTT. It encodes CASSFPGASNTEAFF.

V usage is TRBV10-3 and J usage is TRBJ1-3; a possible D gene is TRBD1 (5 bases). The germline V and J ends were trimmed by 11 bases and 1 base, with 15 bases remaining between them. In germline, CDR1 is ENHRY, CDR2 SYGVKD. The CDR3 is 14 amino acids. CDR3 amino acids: CAAWEGLSGNTIYF. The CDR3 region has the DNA TGTGCCGCATGGGAGGGACTTTCTGGAAACACCATATATTTT.

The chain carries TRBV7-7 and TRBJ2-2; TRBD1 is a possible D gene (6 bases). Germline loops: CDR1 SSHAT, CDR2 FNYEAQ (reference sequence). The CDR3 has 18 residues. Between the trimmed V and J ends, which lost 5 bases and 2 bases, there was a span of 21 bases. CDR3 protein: CASSRGYTGTVNTGELFF. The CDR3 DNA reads TGTGCCAGCAGCCGAGGATATACAGGGACCGTCAACACCGGGGAGCTGTTTTTT. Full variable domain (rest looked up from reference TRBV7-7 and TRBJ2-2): GAGVSQSPRYKVTKRGQDVTLRCDPISSHATLYWYQQALGQGPEFLTYFNYEAQPDKSGLPSDRFSAERPEGSISTLTIQRTEQRDSAMYRCASSRGYTGTVNTGELFFGEGSRLTVL.

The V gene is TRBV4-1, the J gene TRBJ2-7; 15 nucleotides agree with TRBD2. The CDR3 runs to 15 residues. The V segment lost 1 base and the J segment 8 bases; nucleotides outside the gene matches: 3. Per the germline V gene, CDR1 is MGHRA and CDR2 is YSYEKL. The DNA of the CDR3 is TGCGCCAGCAGCCAAGTTGGGACTAGCGGGAGGCAGCAGTACTTC. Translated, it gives CASSQVGTSGRQQYF.

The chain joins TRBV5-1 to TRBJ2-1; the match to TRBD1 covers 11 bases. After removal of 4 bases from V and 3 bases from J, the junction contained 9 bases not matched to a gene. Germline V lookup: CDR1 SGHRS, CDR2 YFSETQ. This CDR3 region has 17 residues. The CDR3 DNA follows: TGCGCCAGCAGCGCGACACCGGGACAGGGGGGCTACAATGAGCAGTTCTTC. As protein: CASSATPGQGGYNEQFF.

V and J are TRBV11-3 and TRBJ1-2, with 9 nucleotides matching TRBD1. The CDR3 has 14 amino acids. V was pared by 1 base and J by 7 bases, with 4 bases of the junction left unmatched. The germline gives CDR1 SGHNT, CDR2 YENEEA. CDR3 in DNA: TGTGCCAGCAGCTTAGGGGACAGGGTCGGTGGCTACACCTTC. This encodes CASSLGDRVGGYTF. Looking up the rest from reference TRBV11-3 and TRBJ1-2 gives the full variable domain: EAGVVQSPRYKIIEKKQPVAFWCNPISGHNTLYWYLQNLGQGPELLIRYENEEAVDDSQLPKDRFSAERLKGVDSTLKIQPAELGDSAVYLCASSLGDRVGGYTFGSGTRLTVV.

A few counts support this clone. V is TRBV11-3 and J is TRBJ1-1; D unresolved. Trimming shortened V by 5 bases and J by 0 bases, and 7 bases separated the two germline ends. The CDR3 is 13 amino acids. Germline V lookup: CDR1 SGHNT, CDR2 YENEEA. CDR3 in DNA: TGTGCCAGCAGCCAGAACGTGAACACTGAAGCTTTCTTT. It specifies CASSQNVNTEAFF.

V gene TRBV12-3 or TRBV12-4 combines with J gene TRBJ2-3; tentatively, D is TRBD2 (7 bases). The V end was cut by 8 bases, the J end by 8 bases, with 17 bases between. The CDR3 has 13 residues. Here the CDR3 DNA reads TGTGCCAGCGGGGGCGGGAGAGGAGGTACGCAGTATTTT. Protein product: CASGGGRGGTQYF.

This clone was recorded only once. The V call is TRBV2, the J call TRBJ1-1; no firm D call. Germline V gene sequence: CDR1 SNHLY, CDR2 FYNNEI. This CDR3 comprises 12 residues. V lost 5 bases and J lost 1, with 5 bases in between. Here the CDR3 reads CASSPGNTEAFF. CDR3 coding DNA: TGTGCCAGCAGTCCAGGGAACACTGAAGCTTTCTTT.

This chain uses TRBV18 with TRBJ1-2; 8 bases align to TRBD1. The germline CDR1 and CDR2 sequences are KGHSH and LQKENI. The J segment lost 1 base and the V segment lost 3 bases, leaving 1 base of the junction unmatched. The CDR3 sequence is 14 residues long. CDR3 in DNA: TGTGCCAGCTCACCGGACAGGGTTAACTATGGCTACACCTTC. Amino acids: CASSPDRVNYGYTF.

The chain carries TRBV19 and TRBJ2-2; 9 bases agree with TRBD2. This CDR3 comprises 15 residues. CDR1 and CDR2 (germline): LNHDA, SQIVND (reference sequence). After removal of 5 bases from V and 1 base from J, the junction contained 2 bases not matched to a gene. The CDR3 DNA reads TGTGCCAGTAGTCGTAGCGGGAGGAACACCGGGGAGCTGTTTTTT. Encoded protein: CASSRSGRNTGELFF.

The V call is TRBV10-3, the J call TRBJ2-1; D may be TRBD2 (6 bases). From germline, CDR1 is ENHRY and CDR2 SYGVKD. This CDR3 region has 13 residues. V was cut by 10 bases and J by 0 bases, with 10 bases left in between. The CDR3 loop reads CATRGSSYNEQFF. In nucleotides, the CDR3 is TGTGCCACCCGGGGGAGCTCCTACAATGAGCAGTTCTTC.

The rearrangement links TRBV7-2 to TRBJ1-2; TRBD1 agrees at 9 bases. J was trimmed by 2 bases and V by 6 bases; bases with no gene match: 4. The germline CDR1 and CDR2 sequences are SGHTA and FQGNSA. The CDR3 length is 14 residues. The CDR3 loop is CASRGTGLNYGYTF. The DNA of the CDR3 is TGTGCCAGCAGAGGGACAGGGCTGAACTATGGCTACACCTTC.

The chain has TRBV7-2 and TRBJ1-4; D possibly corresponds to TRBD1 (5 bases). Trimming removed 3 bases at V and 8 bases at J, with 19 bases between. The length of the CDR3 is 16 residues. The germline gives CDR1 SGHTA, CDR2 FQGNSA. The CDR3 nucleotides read TGTGCCAGCAGCTTCCCTCTGGGGGGGAGAAGCGAAAAACTGTTTTTT. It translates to CASSFPLGGRSEKLFF.

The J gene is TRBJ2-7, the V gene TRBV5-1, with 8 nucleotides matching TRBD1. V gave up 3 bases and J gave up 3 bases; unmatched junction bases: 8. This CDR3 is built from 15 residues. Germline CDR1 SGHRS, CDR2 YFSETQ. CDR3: CASSSNRGNVYEQYF. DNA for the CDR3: TGCGCCAGCAGCTCTAACAGGGGGAACGTCTACGAGCAGTACTTC. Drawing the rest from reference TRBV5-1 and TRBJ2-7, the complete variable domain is KAGVTQTPRYLIKTRGQQVTLSCSPISGHRSVSWYQQTPGQGLQFLFEYFSETQRNKGNFPGRFSGRQFSNSRSEMNVSTLELGDSALYLCASSSNRGNVYEQYFGPGTRLTVT.

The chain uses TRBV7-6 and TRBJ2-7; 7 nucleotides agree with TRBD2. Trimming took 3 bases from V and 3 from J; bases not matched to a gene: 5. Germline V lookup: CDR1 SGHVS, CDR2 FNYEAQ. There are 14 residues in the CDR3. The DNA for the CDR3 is TGTGCCAGCAGCTTTCAGACTAGCAGCTACGAGCAGTACTTC. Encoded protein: CASSFQTSSYEQYF.

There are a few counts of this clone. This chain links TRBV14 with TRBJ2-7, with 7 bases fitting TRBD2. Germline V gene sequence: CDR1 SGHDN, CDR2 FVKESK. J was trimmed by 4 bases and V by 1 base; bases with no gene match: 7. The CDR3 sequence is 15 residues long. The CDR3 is CASSQVGAGAYEQYF. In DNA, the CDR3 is TGTGCCAGCAGCCAAGTAGGGGCGGGAGCATACGAGCAGTACTTC. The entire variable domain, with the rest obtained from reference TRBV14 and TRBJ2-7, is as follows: EAGVTQFPSHSVIEKGQTVTLRCDPISGHDNLYWYRRVMGKEIKFLLHFVKESKQDESGMPNNRFLAERTGGTYSTLKVQPAELEDSGVYFCASSQVGAGAYEQYFGPGTRLTVT.

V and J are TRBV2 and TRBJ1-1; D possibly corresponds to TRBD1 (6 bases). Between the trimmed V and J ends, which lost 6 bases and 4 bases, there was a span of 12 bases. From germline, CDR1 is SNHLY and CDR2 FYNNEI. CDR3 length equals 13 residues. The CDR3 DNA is TGTGCCAGCAGACAGGGTTCGGGCACTGAAGCTTTCTTT. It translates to CASRQGSGTEAFF.